These 28 T cell receptor beta chains were all obtained from the same sample, sequenced in a study of T-cell reconstitution after alpha-beta-depleted transplantation in children. TCRbeta library preparation incorporated unique molecular identifiers. TCRdb fed the PCR reads into MiXCR, producing one record per CDR3 protein. The sample lists hundreds of thousands of distinct CDR3 sequences; more than 15% were seen once. The sequences come from PBMCs, mostly from graft donor cells, collected 360 days after TCRalphabeta/CD19-depleted stem cell transplant. These receptors were obtained from a male patient aged 2-15 years who had a stem cell transplant for acute lymphoblastic leukemia, so the T cells may come from the graft donor.

On this clonotype: Given a much more abundant clone one base away, this may be a read error. This chain uses TRBV5-6 with TRBJ2-7, with 10 nucleotides matching TRBD1. Germline V gene lookup returns CDR1 SGHDT and CDR2 YYEEEE. The CDR3 covers 17 residues. CDR3 nucleotide sequence: TGTGCCAGCAGCGCCGGGACAGGGGTCGCCTTGACCTACGAGGAGTACTTC. As protein: CASSAGTGVALTYEEYF.

The sample holds many counts of this clonotype. V is TRBV15 and J is TRBJ2-3; tentatively, D is TRBD1 (5 bases). Germline CDR1 is LNHNV and CDR2 is YYDKDF (reference sequence). This CDR3 contains 16 residues. V lost 3 bases and J 2 bases, leaving 15 bases between the germline ends. The CDR3 is CATSSVVGRNTDTQYF. CDR3 bases: TGTGCCACCAGCAGTGTCGTGGGGCGCAACACAGATACGCAGTATTTT.

This clonotype appeared a single time. The chain links TRBV3-1 to TRBJ1-1; possible D gene TRBD1, 6 bases. The CDR3 spans 14 residues. Deletions cut 1 base from V and 4 bases from J, with 10 bases between. Germline V gene lookup returns CDR1 LGHDT and CDR2 YNNKEL (reference sequence). CDR3 nucleotides: TGTGCCAGCAGCCAAGGGGGGGCAAGCACTGAAGCTTTCTTT. Protein product: CASSQGGASTEAFF. The whole variable domain, remainder taken from reference TRBV3-1 and TRBJ1-1, is DTAVSQTPKYLVTQMGNDKSIKCEQNLGHDTMYWYKQDSKKFLKIMFSYNNKELIINETVPNRFSPKSPDKAHLNLHINSLELGDSAVYFCASSQGGASTEAFFGQGTRLTVV.

The V call is TRBV4-2, the J call TRBJ2-7; 8 nucleotides match TRBD2. Germline trimming cut 0 bases from V and 9 bases from J; bases unmatched to any gene: 10. CDR3 length: 15 amino acids. Germline CDR1 LGHNA, CDR2 YNFKEQ. The CDR3 loop is CASSQEPTSGSAQYF. The CDR3 nucleotides read TGTGCCAGCAGCCAAGAGCCTACTAGCGGTTCAGCGCAGTACTTC.

The V gene is TRBV29-1, the J gene TRBJ1-1; 8 bases line up with TRBD1. The CDR3 length is 12 residues. The V gene's germline CDR1 is SQVTM and CDR2 ANQGSEA. After removal of 5 bases from V and 5 bases from J, the junction contained 4 bases not matched to a gene. The CDR3, as DNA: TGCAGCGTTCCAGGGGGCGAGACTGAAGCTTTCTTT. This codes for CSVPGGETEAFF.

This clonotype was detected a few times. The chain carries TRBV28 and TRBJ1-5, with TRBD1 matching over 11 bases. In germline, CDR1 is MDHEN, CDR2 SYDVKM. There are 15 residues in the CDR3. The junction had 3 bases not matched to a gene; V was cut back by 4 bases and J by 4 bases. The CDR3 nucleotides read TGTGCCAGCAGTTCCGGGACAGGGGGGAATCAGCCCCAGCATTTT. Translation: CASSSGTGGNQPQHF.

This chain connects TRBV7-9 to TRBJ2-3, with D possibly being TRBD2 (5 bases). CDR1 is SEHNR and CDR2 is FQNEAQ in the germline V gene (reference sequence). V lost 4 bases to trimming and J lost 3 bases, with 14 bases between them. The CDR3 is made up of 15 amino acids. CDR3 sequence (DNA): TGTGCCAGCAGCTCCTTAGAGGGTTTAACAGATACGCAGTATTTT. This translates into CASSSLEGLTDTQYF.

Many counts were recorded for this clonotype. The gene calls are TRBV7-2 and TRBJ2-7, with no clear D. Germline V gene sequence: CDR1 SGHTA, CDR2 FQGNSA. The CDR3 has 15 amino acids. Trimming removed 4 bases from V and 4 bases from J, with 17 bases in between. This CDR3 reads CASSSDGFKFYEQYF. CDR3 in DNA: TGTGCCAGCAGCTCGGACGGGTTTAAGTTTTACGAGCAGTACTTC.

The gene calls are TRBV3-1 and TRBJ2-7; D uncertain. This CDR3 comprises 12 residues. The germline gives CDR1 LGHDT, CDR2 YNNKEL (reference sequence). The V and J ends lost 2 bases and 2 bases respectively, with 4 bases between them. This CDR3 is CASSQRPYEQYF. The CDR3, as DNA: TGTGCCAGCAGCCAAAGGCCCTACGAGCAGTACTTC.

This clonotype has more than one count but fewer than ten. The gene calls are TRBV7-2 and TRBJ2-7, with 15 bases aligning to TRBD2. The CDR3 length is 17 residues. J was trimmed by 0 bases and V by 5 bases; bases with no gene match: 5. CDR1 SGHTA and CDR2 FQGNSA come from the germline V gene. The CDR3 region is CASSAGLAGGSSYEQYF. CDR3 sequence (DNA): TGTGCCAGCAGCGCTGGACTAGCGGGGGGGAGCTCCTACGAGCAGTACTTC.

In its sample, this clonotype was seen a few times. V gene TRBV7-3 combines with J gene TRBJ2-2; the D gene is possibly TRBD1 (6 bases). The CDR3 totals 16 residues. Trimming cost V 2 bases and J 2 bases, with 12 bases left between them. CDR1 SGHTA and CDR2 FQGTGA come from the germline V gene. The CDR3 nucleotides read TGTGCCAGCAGCTTATTCTCAGGGGATAACACCGGGGAGCTGTTTTTT. This encodes CASSLFSGDNTGELFF.

This clonotype was seen a single time. This sequence joins TRBV7-9 and TRBJ2-5, with a tentative D call TRBD1 (6 bases). The V gene's germline CDR1 is SEHNR and CDR2 FQNEAQ (reference sequence). V was clipped by 4 bases and J by 1 base, with 10 bases between them. The CDR3 runs to 14 residues. CDR3: CASSSPGAQETQYF. Written as DNA, the CDR3 is TGTGCCAGCAGCTCGCCAGGGGCCCAAGAGACCCAGTACTTC.

This clonotype was counted many times. This chain links TRBV12-3 or TRBV12-4 with TRBJ2-1, with D perhaps matching TRBD2 (5 bases). V gave up 6 bases and J gave up 8 bases, with 14 bases separating them. This CDR3 region has 13 residues. CDR3 nucleotides: TGTGCCAGCAGCCCCGGTCTCGGGGATGAGCAGTTCTTC. Protein sequence: CASSPGLGDEQFF.

This chain uses TRBV27 with TRBJ2-5; 8 bases are a match to TRBD2. V shed 9 bases, J shed 1 base, and the junction held 13 bases outside the gene matches. The CDR3 runs to 16 residues. Per the germline V gene, CDR1 is MNHEY and CDR2 is SMNVEV (reference sequence). The CDR3 spells CASSEGRGDLQETQYF. The CDR3 DNA reads TGTGCCAGTAGTGAAGGGCGGGGGGACCTCCAAGAGACCCAGTACTTC.

A few counts support this clonotype. The gene calls are TRBV5-1 and TRBJ2-2, with 8 positions matching TRBD2. After removal of 3 bases from V and 0 bases from J, the junction contained 1 base not matched to a gene. This CDR3 comprises 15 residues. Germline CDR1 SGHRS, CDR2 YFSETQ. CDR3 in DNA: TGCGCCAGCAGCTGGGGACTAGCGAACACCGGGGAGCTGTTTTTT. It encodes CASSWGLANTGELFF.

In its sample, this clonotype was seen a few times. The CDR3 nucleotides read TGTGCCAGCATCCGAGCGGGGGAGGTAGCAGATACGCAGTATTTT. Translation gives CASIRAGEVADTQYF. The chain combines TRBV5-5 with TRBJ2-3; 8 bases agree with TRBD2. The CDR3 is made up of 15 amino acids. Germline CDR1 SGHKS, CDR2 YYEKEE (reference sequence). Trimming at V came to 6 bases and at J to 4 bases, leaving 10 bases not matched to a gene.

This chain uses TRBV7-9 with TRBJ2-6; TRBD1 matches at 9 bases. The CDR3 length is 17 residues. The germline CDR1 and CDR2 sequences are SEHNR and FQNEAQ (reference sequence). Losses at the gene ends were 6 bases for V and 1 base for J; bases not matched to a gene: 7. Written as DNA, the CDR3 is TGTGCCAGCAGTTCGTGGGACAGGGAATCTGGGGCCAACGTCCTGACTTTC. Translation gives CASSSWDRESGANVLTF.

This chain joins TRBV5-5 and TRBJ1-2, with unresolved D. The CDR3 sequence is 12 residues long. From germline, CDR1 is SGHKS and CDR2 YYEKEE (reference sequence). V lost 6 bases to trimming and J lost 3 bases, with 9 bases between them. The CDR3 loop reads CASTKVDYGYTF. The CDR3, as DNA: TGTGCCAGCACCAAGGTCGACTATGGCTACACCTTC.

This clonotype was counted a few times. The V and J genes are TRBV10-3 and TRBJ2-7; TRBD2 agrees at 8 bases. J lost 6 bases, V lost 2 bases, and 12 bases had no gene match. Per the germline V gene, CDR1 is ENHRY and CDR2 is SYGVKD. There are 16 residues in the CDR3. The CDR3 reads CAISEAPGRGAGEQYF. Here the CDR3 DNA reads TGTGCCATCAGTGAGGCCCCGGGGCGGGGGGCAGGCGAGCAGTACTTC.

This clonotype was seen only a few times. This may be a read error, as it is one base from a much larger clone. The rearrangement links TRBV20-1 to TRBJ2-7; 11 bases align to TRBD2. This CDR3 region has 16 residues. Per the germline V gene, CDR1 is DFQATT and CDR2 is SNEGSKA (reference sequence). CDR3 residues: CCARAPGLAVYYEQYF. Written as DNA, the CDR3 is TGCTGTGCTAGAGCCCCGGGACTAGCGGTTTACTACGAGCAGTACTTC.

The sample holds a few counts of this clonotype. The germline gene is not matched at one end of the junction; a read error may be the cause. This chain joins TRBV12-3 or TRBV12-4 and TRBJ1-1, with D perhaps TRBD1 (6 bases). This CDR3 region has 17 residues. The CDR3 nucleotides are TGTGCCAGCAGCTTAGACAGGTTCTTGGGTTCGAACACTGAAGCTTTCTTT. Its protein product is CASSLDRFLGSNTEAFF.

Remarks on this clonotype: At one end the junction does not follow the germline gene, possibly because of a read error. The V gene is TRBV12-3 or TRBV12-4, the J gene TRBJ2-1; TRBD1 matches 10 bases. The CDR3 spans 12 residues. This chain's CDR3 is CASTTTGDRGYF. CDR3 in DNA: TGTGCCAGCACCACCACTGGGGACAGGGGATATTTC.

The chain links TRBV7-9 to TRBJ1-2, with 8 positions matching TRBD1. CDR1 is SEHNR and CDR2 is FQNEAQ in the germline V gene (reference sequence). CDR3 length: 16 residues. V trimming: 4 bases; J trimming: 0 bases; junction bases outside the gene matches: 7. The CDR3 coding sequence is TGTGCCAGCAGCTCCTCAGGGGGCCTCGCTAACTATGGCTACACCTTC. It is translated as CASSSSGGLANYGYTF.

The chain carries TRBV5-1 and TRBJ2-1; tentatively, D is TRBD2 (6 bases). The CDR3 extends over 15 amino acids. In germline, CDR1 is SGHRS, CDR2 YFSETQ. The V gene lost 4 bases and the J gene lost 3 bases, with 14 bases spanning the gap. CDR3 coding DNA: TGCGCCAGCAGCCCGGTTCGGGGGAGCTACAATGAGCAGTTCTTC. It codes for CASSPVRGSYNEQFF. Supplemented by reference TRBV5-1 and TRBJ2-1, the full variable domain reads KAGVTQTPRYLIKTRGQQVTLSCSPISGHRSVSWYQQTPGQGLQFLFEYFSETQRNKGNFPGRFSGRQFSNSRSEMNVSTLELGDSALYLCASSPVRGSYNEQFFGPGTRLTVL.

This clonotype was found many times. This rearrangement joins TRBV29-1 to TRBJ2-7; no clear D gene. The CDR3 contains 12 residues. V lost 3 bases, J lost 2 bases, and 8 bases lay in between. CDR1 is SQVTM, CDR2 ANQGSEA, per germline. The DNA of the CDR3 is TGCAGCGTTGAGGGTCCGGCCTACGAGCAGTACTTC. Translating it yields CSVEGPAYEQYF.

The chain links TRBV7-9 to TRBJ1-2, with TRBD1 as a possible D gene (5 bases). The V and J ends lost 1 base and 4 bases respectively, with 13 bases between them. CDR1 is SEHNR, CDR2 FQNEAQ, per germline (reference sequence). This CDR3 is 15 amino acids long. The CDR3 nucleotides are TGTGCCAGCAGCTTAGGTCGGCCCGGGGCCTATGGCTACACCTTC. Translated, it gives CASSLGRPGAYGYTF.

Concerning this clonotype itself: Germline is not matched at one junction end, which may reflect a read error. This rearrangement joins TRBV11-2 to TRBJ2-2; 11 bases agree with TRBD2. The CDR3 spans 18 residues. Germline-derived CDR1 and CDR2 are SGHAT and FQNNGV. CDR3 amino acids: CTSSLVPGLAVNTGELFF. DNA of the CDR3: TGTACCAGCAGTTTGGTCCCGGGACTAGCGGTGAACACCGGGGAGCTGTTTTTT. The whole variable domain, remainder taken from reference TRBV11-2 and TRBJ2-2, is EAGVAQSPRYKIIEKRQSVAFWCNPISGHATLYWYQQILGQGPKLLIQFQNNGVVDDSQLPKDRFSAERLKGVDSTLKIQPAKLEDSAVYLCTSSLVPGLAVNTGELFFGEGSRLTVL.

CDR3 bases: TGCAGTGCTATGACGGGGACAACCGGAGAGACCCAGTACTTC. Its protein is CSAMTGTTGETQYF. The V gene is TRBV20-1, the J gene TRBJ2-5, with D perhaps matching TRBD1 (6 bases). Germline loops: CDR1 DFQATT, CDR2 SNEGSKA (reference sequence). The V end was cut by 4 bases, the J end by 4 bases, with 16 bases between. There are 14 residues in the CDR3.